This TCR beta chain was sequenced during a study of PD-1 blockade in mismatch repair-deficient tumors. Sequencing used immunoSEQ multiplex PCR; TCRdb keeps in-frame clones, though not all of them. This table holds about 9,200 clones, about 90% found once. The ends lost 3 bases at V and 0 bases at J; junction bases unmatched: 4. Germline CDR1 reads SGHDT; CDR2 reads YYEEEE. This CDR3 region has 15 residues. Stated time point: approximately ten-day in vitro stimulation with candidate mutation-associated neoantigen peptide 1. A roughly 10-day in vitro culture was run per each of seven reactive peptides. Baseline for clone expansion was a parallel culture with no peptide. On this clone: Antigen unknown.

The sequencing here drew on cells cultured in vitro, taken from a patient treated with pembrolizumab. This receptor was taken from an adult with mismatch repair-deficient cancer. The V gene is TRBV5-6, the J gene TRBJ2-7; 9 nucleotides agree with TRBD2. CDR3 in DNA: TGTGCCAGCAGCTCTCTAGCGGGGCGCTCCTACGAGCAGTACTTC. Residues: CASSSLAGRSYEQYF.